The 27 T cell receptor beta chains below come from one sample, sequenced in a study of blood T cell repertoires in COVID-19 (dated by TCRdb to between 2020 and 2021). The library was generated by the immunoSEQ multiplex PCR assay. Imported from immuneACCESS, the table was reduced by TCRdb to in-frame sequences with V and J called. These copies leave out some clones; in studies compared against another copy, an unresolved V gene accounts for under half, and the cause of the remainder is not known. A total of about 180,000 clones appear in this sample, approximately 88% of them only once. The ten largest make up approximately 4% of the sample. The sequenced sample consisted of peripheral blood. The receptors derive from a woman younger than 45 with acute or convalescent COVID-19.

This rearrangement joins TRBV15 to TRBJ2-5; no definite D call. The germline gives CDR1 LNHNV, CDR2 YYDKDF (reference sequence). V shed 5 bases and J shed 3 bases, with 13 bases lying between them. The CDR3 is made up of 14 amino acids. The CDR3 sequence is CATSRGTWEETQYF. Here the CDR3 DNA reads TGTGCCACCAGCCGCGGTACTTGGGAAGAGACCCAGTACTTC.

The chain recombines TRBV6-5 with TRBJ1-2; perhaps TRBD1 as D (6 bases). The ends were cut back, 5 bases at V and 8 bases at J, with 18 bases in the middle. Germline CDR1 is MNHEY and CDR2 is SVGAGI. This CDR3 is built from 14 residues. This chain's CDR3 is CASSRTALREGYTF. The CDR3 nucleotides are TGTGCCAGCAGTCGGACAGCCCTACGAGAGGGCTACACCTTC.

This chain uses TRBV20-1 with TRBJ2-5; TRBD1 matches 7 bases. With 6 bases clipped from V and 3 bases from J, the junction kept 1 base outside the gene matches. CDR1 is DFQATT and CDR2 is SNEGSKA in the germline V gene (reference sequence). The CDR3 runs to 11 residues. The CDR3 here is CSAGTEETQYF. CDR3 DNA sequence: TGCAGTGCGGGGACAGAAGAGACCCAGTACTTC.

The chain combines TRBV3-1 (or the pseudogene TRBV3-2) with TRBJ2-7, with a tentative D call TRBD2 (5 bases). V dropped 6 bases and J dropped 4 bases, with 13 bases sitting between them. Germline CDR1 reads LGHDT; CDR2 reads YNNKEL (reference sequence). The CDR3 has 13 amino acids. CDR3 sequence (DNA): TGTGCCAGCAGGGCCTCGGGGTTGTACGAGCAGTACTTC. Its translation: CASRASGLYEQYF.

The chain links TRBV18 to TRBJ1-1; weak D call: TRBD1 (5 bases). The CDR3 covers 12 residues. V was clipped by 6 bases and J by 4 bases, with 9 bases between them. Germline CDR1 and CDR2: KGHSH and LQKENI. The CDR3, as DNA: TGTGCCAGCTCGACAGATCTCACTGAAGCTTTCTTT. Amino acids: CASSTDLTEAFF.

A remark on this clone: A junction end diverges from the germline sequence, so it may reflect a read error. CDR3 nucleotides: TGTGCCAGCCCACCGGCCAGCAATCAGCCCCAGCATTTT. It is translated as CASPPASNQPQHF. The genes are TRBV18 and TRBJ1-5; D is unresolved. The CDR3 extends over 13 amino acids. Germline lookup yields CDR1 KGHSH and CDR2 LQKENI.

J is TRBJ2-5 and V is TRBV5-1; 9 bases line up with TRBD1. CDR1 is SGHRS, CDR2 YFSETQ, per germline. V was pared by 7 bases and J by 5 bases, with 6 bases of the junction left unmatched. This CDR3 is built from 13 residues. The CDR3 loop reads CASGTGSLETQYF. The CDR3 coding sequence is TGCGCCAGCGGGACAGGGAGTCTGGAGACCCAGTACTTC.

The CDR3, as DNA: TGTGCCAGCAGCTTCGCGGGAGGGGACACTGAAGCTTTCTTT. Translating gives CASSFAGGDTEAFF. The chain joins TRBV9 to TRBJ1-1, with D maybe TRBD1 (5 bases). Trimming stripped 4 bases from V and 3 bases from J, with 13 bases between. Germline CDR1 SGDLS, CDR2 YYNGEE. The length of the CDR3 is 14 residues.

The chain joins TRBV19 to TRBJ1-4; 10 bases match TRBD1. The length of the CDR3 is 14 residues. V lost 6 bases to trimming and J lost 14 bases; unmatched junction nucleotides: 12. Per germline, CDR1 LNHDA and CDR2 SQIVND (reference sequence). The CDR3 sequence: CASSVGTGVRRLFF. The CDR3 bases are TGTGCCAGTAGCGTGGGGACAGGGGTCCGGCGTCTGTTTTTT.

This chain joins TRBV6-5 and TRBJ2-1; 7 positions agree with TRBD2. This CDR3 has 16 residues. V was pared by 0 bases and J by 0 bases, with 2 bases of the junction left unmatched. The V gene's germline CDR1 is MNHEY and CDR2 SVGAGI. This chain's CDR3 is CASSYSSGTSYNEQFF. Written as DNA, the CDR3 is TGTGCCAGCAGTTACTCAAGCGGGACCTCCTACAATGAGCAGTTCTTC.

CDR3 residues: CASSEVSRLATQYF. CDR3 nucleotides: TGTGCCAGCAGTGAAGTTTCTAGATTGGCGACCCAGTACTTC. The V and J genes are TRBV6-1 and TRBJ2-5; D gene unclear. The length of the CDR3 is 14 residues. In germline, CDR1 is MNHNS, CDR2 SASEGT. V was clipped by 1 base and J by 7 bases, with 13 bases between them.

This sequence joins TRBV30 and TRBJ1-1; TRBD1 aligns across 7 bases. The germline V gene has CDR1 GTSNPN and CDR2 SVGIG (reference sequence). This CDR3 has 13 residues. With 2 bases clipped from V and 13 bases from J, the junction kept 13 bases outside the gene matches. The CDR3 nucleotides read TGTGCCTGGAGTCCAGGGGGTGTGGGGTCGTGTTTCTTT. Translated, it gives CAWSPGGVGSCFF.

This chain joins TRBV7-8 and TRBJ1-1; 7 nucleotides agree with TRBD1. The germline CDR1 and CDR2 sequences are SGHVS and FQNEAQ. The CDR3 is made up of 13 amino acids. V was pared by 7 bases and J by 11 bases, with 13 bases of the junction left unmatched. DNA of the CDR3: TGTGCCAGCACTGAATGGCAGGGGGTGAAGGCTTTCTTT. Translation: CASTEWQGVKAFF.

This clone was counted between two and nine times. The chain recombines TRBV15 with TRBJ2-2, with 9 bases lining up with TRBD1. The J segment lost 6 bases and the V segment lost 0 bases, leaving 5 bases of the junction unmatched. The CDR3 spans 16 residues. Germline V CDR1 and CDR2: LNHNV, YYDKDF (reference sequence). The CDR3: CATSREGTGISGELFF. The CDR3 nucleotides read TGTGCCACCAGCAGAGAAGGGACAGGGATATCCGGGGAGCTGTTTTTT.

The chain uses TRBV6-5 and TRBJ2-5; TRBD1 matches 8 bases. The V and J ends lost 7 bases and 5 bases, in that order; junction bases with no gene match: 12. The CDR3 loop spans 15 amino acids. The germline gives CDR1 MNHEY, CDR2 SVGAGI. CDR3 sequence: CASKIMTGVGETQYF. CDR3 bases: TGTGCCAGCAAGATAATGACAGGGGTCGGGGAGACCCAGTACTTC.

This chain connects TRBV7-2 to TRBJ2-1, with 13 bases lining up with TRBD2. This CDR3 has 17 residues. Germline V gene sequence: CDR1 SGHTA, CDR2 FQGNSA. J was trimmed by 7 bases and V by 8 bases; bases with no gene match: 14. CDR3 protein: CASGEGTSGIRGNEQFF. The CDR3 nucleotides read TGTGCCAGCGGCGAAGGGACTAGCGGGATTAGGGGGAATGAGCAGTTCTTC.

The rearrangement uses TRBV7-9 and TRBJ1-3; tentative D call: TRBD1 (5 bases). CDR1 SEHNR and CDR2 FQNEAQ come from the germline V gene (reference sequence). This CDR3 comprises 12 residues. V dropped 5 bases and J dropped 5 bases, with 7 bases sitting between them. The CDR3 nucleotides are TGTGCCAGCAGCGACAGTCGAAACACCATATATTTT. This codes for CASSDSRNTIYF. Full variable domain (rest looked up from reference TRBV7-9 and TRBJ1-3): DTGVSQNPRHKITKRGQNVTFRCDPISEHNRLYWYRQTLGQGPEFLTYFQNEAQLEKSRLLSDRFSAERPKGSFSTLEIQRTEQGDSAMYLCASSDSRNTIYFGEGSWLTVV.

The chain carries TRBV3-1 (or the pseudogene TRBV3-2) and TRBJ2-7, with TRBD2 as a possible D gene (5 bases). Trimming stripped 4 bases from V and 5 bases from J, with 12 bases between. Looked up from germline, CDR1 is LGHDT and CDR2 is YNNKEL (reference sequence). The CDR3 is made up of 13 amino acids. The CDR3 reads CASSPRAGNEQYF. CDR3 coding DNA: TGTGCCAGCAGCCCTAGGGCCGGGAACGAGCAGTACTTC.

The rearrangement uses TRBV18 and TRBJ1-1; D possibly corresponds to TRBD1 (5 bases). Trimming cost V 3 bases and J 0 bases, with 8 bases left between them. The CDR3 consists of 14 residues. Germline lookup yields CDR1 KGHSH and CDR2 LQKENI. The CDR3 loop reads CASSPGEVNTEAFF. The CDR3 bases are TGTGCCAGCTCACCGGGGGAGGTGAACACTGAAGCTTTCTTT.

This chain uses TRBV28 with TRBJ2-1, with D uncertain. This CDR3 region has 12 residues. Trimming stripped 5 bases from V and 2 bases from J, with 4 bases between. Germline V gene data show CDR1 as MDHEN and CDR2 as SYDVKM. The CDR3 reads CASSGPYNEQFF. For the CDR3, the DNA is TGTGCCAGCAGTGGGCCCTACAATGAGCAGTTCTTC.

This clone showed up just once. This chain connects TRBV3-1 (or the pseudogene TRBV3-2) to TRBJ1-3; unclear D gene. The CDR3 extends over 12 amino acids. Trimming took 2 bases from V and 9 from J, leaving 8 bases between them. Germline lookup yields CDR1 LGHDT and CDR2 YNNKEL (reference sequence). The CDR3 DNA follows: TGTGCCAGCAGCCAAACAGAGGGCACCATATATTTT. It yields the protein CASSQTEGTIYF.

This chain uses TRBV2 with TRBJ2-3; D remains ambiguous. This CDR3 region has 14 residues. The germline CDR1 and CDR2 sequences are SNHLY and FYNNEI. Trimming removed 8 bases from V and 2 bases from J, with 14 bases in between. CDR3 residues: CASARRPYTDTQYF. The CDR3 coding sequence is TGTGCCAGCGCGCGTCGTCCCTACACAGATACGCAGTATTTT. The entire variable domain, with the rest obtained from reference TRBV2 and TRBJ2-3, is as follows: EPEVTQTPSHQVTQMGQEVILRCVPISNHLYFYWYRQILGQKVEFLVSFYNNEISEKSEIFDDQFSVERPDGSNFTLKIRSTKLEDSAMYFCASARRPYTDTQYFGPGTRLTVL.

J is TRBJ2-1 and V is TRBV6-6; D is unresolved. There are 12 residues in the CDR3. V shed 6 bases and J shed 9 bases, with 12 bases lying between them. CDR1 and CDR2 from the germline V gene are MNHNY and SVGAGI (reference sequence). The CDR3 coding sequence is TGTGCCAGCAGCCCCGATGTCGGTGAGCAGTTCTTC. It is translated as CASSPDVGEQFF.

The CDR3 protein is CAAGTIDHNEQFF. The CDR3 DNA is TGTGCAGCAGGGACAATCGACCACAATGAGCAGTTCTTC. The chain is built from TRBV7-9 and TRBJ2-1; a weak D match, TRBD1 (6 bases). Germline V gene lookup returns CDR1 SEHNR and CDR2 FQNEAQ (reference sequence). The CDR3 sequence is 13 residues long. Filled out from reference TRBV7-9 and TRBJ2-1, the complete variable domain reads DTGVSQNPRHKITKRGQNVTFRCDPISEHNRLYWYRQTLGQGPEFLTYFQNEAQLEKSRLLSDRFSAERPKGSFSTLEIQRTEQGDSAMYLCAAGTIDHNEQFFGPGTRLTVL.

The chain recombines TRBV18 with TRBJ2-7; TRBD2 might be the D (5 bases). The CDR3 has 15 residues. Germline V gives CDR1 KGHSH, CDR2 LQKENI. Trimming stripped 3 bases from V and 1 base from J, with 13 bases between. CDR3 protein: CASSPGLANSYEQYF. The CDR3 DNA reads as TGTGCCAGCTCACCGGGCCTAGCCAATTCCTACGAGCAGTACTTC.

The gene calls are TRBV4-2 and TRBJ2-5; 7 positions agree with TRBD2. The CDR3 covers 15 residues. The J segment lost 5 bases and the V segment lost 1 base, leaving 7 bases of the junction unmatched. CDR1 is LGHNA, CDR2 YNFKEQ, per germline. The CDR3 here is CASSQGRTSMETQYF. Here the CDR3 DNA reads TGTGCCAGCAGCCAAGGCAGGACTAGTATGGAGACCCAGTACTTC.

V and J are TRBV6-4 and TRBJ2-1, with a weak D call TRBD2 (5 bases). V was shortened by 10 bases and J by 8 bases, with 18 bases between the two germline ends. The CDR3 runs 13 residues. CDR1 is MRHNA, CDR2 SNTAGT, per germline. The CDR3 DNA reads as TGTGCCACTACCTTTGTTGGGGAGCATGAGCAGTTCTTC. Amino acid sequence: CATTFVGEHEQFF.